Shown below are 32 T cell receptor beta chains from a single sample sequenced in a study of cytomegalovirus exposure and HLA in healthy donors. This PCR relied on a set of 60 Vbeta primers and 13 Jbeta primers. Assay: immunoSEQ multiplex PCR; the TCRdb copy retains only in-frame clones and omits some. The table has 150,000 to 200,000 clones, just under 80% seen once. Sequencing input: PBMCs. The source of these receptors is a woman aged 40-49 years in good health and CMV-seropositive.

This clone has a handful of counts. The chain uses TRBV5-1 and TRBJ2-7, with 10 bases that match TRBD2. Germline-derived CDR1 and CDR2 are SGHRS and YFSETQ. This CDR3 has 14 amino acids. V lost 4 bases and J lost 6; bases outside the gene matches: 7. As DNA, the CDR3 is TGCGCCAGCAGCCTAGCGGGAGATGCTAGCGAGCAGTACTTC. This gives the protein CASSLAGDASEQYF.

This clone was counted a few times. A far larger clone is one nucleotide away, so this likely arose from a read error. Other DNA sequences in the same sample also yield this CDR3. The genes are TRBV4-1 and TRBJ2-7; 10 bases agree with TRBD1. Germline values: CDR1 MGHRA, CDR2 YSYEKL. CDR3 length equals 16 residues. In DNA form, the CDR3 reads TGCGCCAGTAGCCAAGACCGGACAGGGGGCTCCTACGAGCAGTACTTC. This gives the protein CASSQDRTGGSYEQYF.

This chain connects TRBV2 to TRBJ1-1, with D perhaps matching TRBD1 (5 bases). Trimming shortened V by 2 bases and J by 4 bases, and 5 bases separated the two germline ends. Germline-derived CDR1 and CDR2 are SNHLY and FYNNEI. The CDR3 has 12 residues. The CDR3 DNA follows: TGTGCCAGCAGTGAACAGGGCACTGAAGCTTTCTTT. Translated: CASSEQGTEAFF.

The chain's CDR3 is CASGLVRRGTSGDHNEQFF. The CDR3 bases are TGTGCTAGTGGTTTGGTTCGCAGGGGGACTAGCGGGGATCACAATGAGCAGTTCTTC. The chain combines TRBV12-5 with TRBJ2-1, with 13 bases that match TRBD2. Looked up from germline, CDR1 is LGHNT and CDR2 is FRNRAP. Trimming removed 0 bases from V and 5 bases from J; junction bases left unmatched: 10. CDR3 size: 19 residues.

The CDR3 loop is CASSPQVQGATEAFF. As DNA, the CDR3 is TGCGCCAGCAGCCCTCAGGTCCAGGGGGCTACTGAAGCTTTCTTT. This rearrangement joins TRBV4-1 to TRBJ1-1; the match to TRBD1 covers 8 bases. Per the germline V gene, CDR1 is MGHRA and CDR2 is YSYEKL. Germline trimming cut 4 bases from V and 5 bases from J; bases unmatched to any gene: 9. The CDR3 loop spans 15 amino acids.

This clone was detected a few times. The rearrangement uses TRBV18 and TRBJ1-5; D remains unclear. The germline V and J ends were trimmed by 2 bases and 5 bases, with 19 bases remaining between them. This CDR3 contains 17 residues. CDR1 and CDR2 from the germline V gene are KGHSH and LQKENI. DNA of the CDR3: TGTGCCAGCTCACCAACCCCCGGGTCCCTACTTGATCAGCCCCAGCATTTT. Its protein product is CASSPTPGSLLDQPQHF.

CDR3 sequence (DNA): TGCGCCAGCAGGGGGGACAGCCATAACTATGGCTACACCTTC. Protein: CASRGDSHNYGYTF. The chain recombines TRBV10-1 with TRBJ1-2; 7 positions agree with TRBD1. The germline CDR1 and CDR2 sequences are WNHNN and SYGVQD (reference sequence). The J segment lost 1 base and the V segment lost 6 bases, leaving 5 bases of the junction unmatched. The CDR3 length is 14 residues.

The chain recombines TRBV7-2 with TRBJ2-5, with TRBD2 matching over 9 bases. This CDR3 contains 16 residues. In germline, CDR1 is SGHTA, CDR2 FQGNSA. The junction had 7 bases not matched to a gene; V was cut back by 1 base and J by 4 bases. The CDR3 DNA sequence: TGTGCCAGCAGCTTAGGGGGGCTAGCGGGGTTAGAGACCCAGTACTTC. This gives the protein CASSLGGLAGLETQYF.

In its sample, this clone was seen once. The V and J genes are TRBV4-3 and TRBJ2-1; 8 positions match TRBD2. V shed 0 bases, J shed 2 bases, and the junction held 3 bases outside the gene matches. Germline V gives CDR1 LGHNA, CDR2 YSLEER. The CDR3 consists of 16 residues. In DNA form, the CDR3 reads TGCGCCAGCAGCCAAGATTGGCGGGGGGCCTACAATGAGCAGTTCTTC. Protein: CASSQDWRGAYNEQFF.

The chain combines TRBV5-3 with TRBJ1-5; 8 bases match TRBD1. TRBV5-3 is recorded as an ORF, its role being uncertain. CDR3 length equals 15 residues. The trim removed 2 bases at V and 5 bases at J, leaving 6 bases unmatched. The CDR3 DNA reads as TGTGCCAGAAGCTTAGTACAGGGGGTATATCAGCCCCAGCATTTT. Amino acids: CARSLVQGVYQPQHF.

This clone was counted once. V is TRBV7-6 and J is TRBJ2-1, with 8 bases aligning to TRBD2. V was pared by 4 bases and J by 0 bases, with 8 bases of the junction left unmatched. This CDR3 has 17 residues. Germline CDR1 is SGHVS and CDR2 is FNYEAQ. As DNA, the CDR3 is TGTGCCAGCAGCTCAAACCCGGGGGGGCCCTCCTACAATGAGCAGTTCTTC. Translation: CASSSNPGGPSYNEQFF.

The genes are TRBV28 and TRBJ2-2; the D is unclear. Trimming cost V 4 bases and J 1 base, with 16 bases left between them. The CDR3 is 17 residues long. Germline loops: CDR1 MDHEN, CDR2 SYDVKM. CDR3 sequence reads: CASSYAPYSKNTGELFF. Written as DNA, the CDR3 is TGTGCCAGCAGTTACGCTCCCTATTCTAAGAACACCGGGGAGCTGTTTTTT.

The rearrangement links TRBV4-1 to TRBJ2-7, with a weak D call TRBD1 (6 bases). Looked up from germline, CDR1 is MGHRA and CDR2 is YSYEKL. The V gene lost 4 bases and the J gene lost 1 base, with 17 bases spanning the gap. The CDR3 sequence is 16 residues long. The CDR3, as DNA: TGCGCCAGCAGCCTCCGGGACACAGCATCTTCCTACGAGCAGTACTTC. Amino acid sequence: CASSLRDTASSYEQYF.

J is TRBJ2-1 and V is TRBV5-1; D is unresolved. The CDR3 is made up of 11 amino acids. In germline, CDR1 is SGHRS, CDR2 YFSETQ. Here the CDR3 reads CVKKRGNEQFF. For the CDR3, the DNA is TGCGTCAAAAAAAGAGGCAATGAGCAGTTCTTC. The full variable domain, rest sourced from reference TRBV5-1 and TRBJ2-1, is KAGVTQTPRYLIKTRGQQVTLSCSPISGHRSVSWYQQTPGQGLQFLFEYFSETQRNKGNFPGRFSGRQFSNSRSEMNVSTLELGDSALYLCVKKRGNEQFFGPGTRLTVL.

The chain is built from TRBV28 and TRBJ1-2; 8 bases are shared with TRBD1. CDR3 length equals 16 residues. CDR1 MDHEN and CDR2 SYDVKM come from the germline V gene. V lost 3 bases to trimming and J lost 7 bases; unmatched junction nucleotides: 13. CDR3 nucleotides: TGTGCCAGCAGTTTCGTACAGGGGGGCGCTTTTGGTGGCTACACCTTC. Residues: CASSFVQGGAFGGYTF.

The gene calls are TRBV27 and TRBJ1-1; 7 nucleotides line up with TRBD1. CDR1 is MNHEY and CDR2 is SMNVEV in the germline V gene (reference sequence). The J segment lost 5 bases and the V segment lost 7 bases, leaving 7 bases of the junction unmatched. The CDR3 contains 13 residues. The CDR3 here is CASKYRGGTEAFF. In nucleotides, the CDR3 is TGTGCCAGCAAGTACAGGGGTGGGACTGAAGCTTTCTTT.

This clone was picked up a small number of times. V usage is TRBV29-1 and J usage is TRBJ1-2; 7 positions agree with TRBD1. The length of the CDR3 is 13 residues. The germline gives CDR1 SQVTM, CDR2 ANQGSEA. CDR3 region: CSGLEDRKNGYTF. The CDR3, as DNA: TGCAGTGGACTTGAGGACAGGAAGAATGGCTACACCTTC.

The chain couples TRBV9 to TRBJ2-3, with D possibly TRBD2 on 6 matching bases. Per the germline V gene, CDR1 is SGDLS and CDR2 is YYNGEE. V was cut by 3 bases and J by 2 bases, with 16 bases left in between. The CDR3 contains 16 residues. CDR3 DNA: TGTGCCAGCAGCGCAGGCCAGGCGGGGCTCACAGATACGCAGTATTTT. It is translated as CASSAGQAGLTDTQYF. The full variable domain, in which reference TRBV9 and TRBJ2-3 provide the parts outside the CDR3, is DSGVTQTPKHLITATGQRVTLRCSPRSGDLSVYWYQQSLDQGLQFLIQYYNGEERAKGNILERFSAQQFPDLHSELNLSSLELGDSALYFCASSAGQAGLTDTQYFGPGTRLTVL.

V usage is TRBV10-3 and J usage is TRBJ2-3; 7 bases are a match to TRBD2. This CDR3 has 18 amino acids. V shed 4 bases, J shed 0 bases, and the junction held 13 bases outside the gene matches. Germline CDR1 and CDR2: ENHRY and SYGVKD. The CDR3 DNA is TGTGCCATCAGTGGGGAGGGGCTCTTAATCTCTAGCACAGATACGCAGTATTTT. Protein product: CAISGEGLLISSTDTQYF.

The chain recombines TRBV7-9 with TRBJ2-1, with a tentative D call TRBD2 (5 bases). The CDR3 has 16 amino acids. The V gene lost 2 bases and the J gene lost 1 base, with 12 bases spanning the gap. Germline CDR1 is SEHNR and CDR2 is FQNEAQ (reference sequence). The CDR3 sequence: CASSLWEFGSYNEQFF. The CDR3 DNA follows: TGTGCCAGCAGCTTATGGGAGTTTGGGTCCTACAATGAGCAGTTCTTC. The full variable domain, its missing parts supplied by reference TRBV7-9 and TRBJ2-1, is DTGVSQNPRHKITKRGQNVTFRCDPISEHNRLYWYRQTLGQGPEFLTYFQNEAQLEKSRLLSDRFSAERPKGSFSTLEIQRTEQGDSAMYLCASSLWEFGSYNEQFFGPGTRLTVL.

CDR3: CASSVSGANNSPLHF. The DNA of the CDR3 is TGTGCCAGCAGTGTGTCAGGGGCGAATAATTCACCCCTCCACTTT. This chain links TRBV27 with TRBJ1-6; D perhaps matches TRBD1 (6 bases). The CDR3 spans 15 residues. Trimming shortened V by 5 bases and J by 5 bases, and 13 bases separated the two germline ends. Germline lookup yields CDR1 MNHEY and CDR2 SMNVEV (reference sequence).

The chain couples TRBV4-2 to TRBJ1-2; D may be TRBD1 (5 bases). The CDR3 runs 13 residues. CDR1 is LGHNA and CDR2 is YNFKEQ in the germline V gene. V was shortened by 2 bases and J by 8 bases, with 12 bases between the two germline ends. CDR3 in amino acids: CASSQPDSNGYTF. The CDR3 nucleotides read TGTGCCAGCAGCCAACCCGACAGCAACGGCTACACCTTC.

The genes are TRBV7-9 and TRBJ2-3; 8 nucleotides match TRBD2. Germline CDR1 is SEHNR and CDR2 is FQNEAQ (reference sequence). CDR3 length: 17 amino acids. V lost 2 bases, J lost 1 base, and 8 bases stayed unmatched. The CDR3 coding sequence is TGTGCCAGCAGCTTATTTGCGGGGGGACCTCGCACAGATACGCAGTATTTT. This codes for CASSLFAGGPRTDTQYF. Using reference TRBV7-9 and TRBJ2-3 for the parts outside the CDR3, the full variable domain is DTGVSQNPRHKITKRGQNVTFRCDPISEHNRLYWYRQTLGQGPEFLTYFQNEAQLEKSRLLSDRFSAERPKGSFSTLEIQRTEQGDSAMYLCASSLFAGGPRTDTQYFGPGTRLTVL.

The genes are TRBV7-7 and TRBJ1-2; D unclear. Germline V lookup: CDR1 SSHAT, CDR2 FNYEAQ (reference sequence). V was shortened by 9 bases and J by 6 bases, with 14 bases between the two germline ends. There are 12 residues in the CDR3. CDR3 loop: CASPSVGDGYTF. DNA of the CDR3: TGTGCCAGTCCCTCGGTGGGAGATGGCTACACCTTC. Looking up the rest from reference TRBV7-7 and TRBJ1-2 gives the full variable domain: GAGVSQSPRYKVTKRGQDVTLRCDPISSHATLYWYQQALGQGPEFLTYFNYEAQPDKSGLPSDRFSAERPEGSISTLTIQRTEQRDSAMYRCASPSVGDGYTFGSGTRLTVV.

The rearrangement uses TRBV5-5 and TRBJ1-1; unclear D gene. CDR3 length equals 14 residues. V lost 4 bases, J lost 5 bases, and 15 bases lay in between. Germline values: CDR1 SGHKS, CDR2 YYEKEE (reference sequence). In nucleotides, the CDR3 is TGTGCCAGCAGCCCACAATCCAGAGGGACTGAAGCTTTCTTT. Protein: CASSPQSRGTEAFF.

The chain is built from TRBV7-3 and TRBJ2-5; 10 bases map to TRBD1. With V trimmed by 2 bases and J by 4 bases, 4 bases remained unmatched. CDR3 size: 15 residues. Germline CDR1 and CDR2: SGHTA and FQGTGA. The CDR3 here is CASSLGDRGGETQYF. In nucleotides, the CDR3 is TGTGCCAGCAGCTTAGGGGACAGGGGTGGAGAGACCCAGTACTTC. Supplemented by reference TRBV7-3 and TRBJ2-5, the full variable domain reads GAGVSQTPSNKVTEKGKYVELRCDPISGHTALYWYRQSLGQGPEFLIYFQGTGAADDSGLPNDRFFAVRPEGSVSTLKIQRTERGDSAVYLCASSLGDRGGETQYFGPGTRLLVL.

This chain uses TRBV7-2 with TRBJ1-4; D call uncertain. V was cut by 1 base and J by 6 bases, with 12 bases left in between. Per germline, CDR1 SGHTA and CDR2 FQGNSA. The CDR3 totals 15 residues. CDR3 sequence reads: CASSLVGRRDEKLFF. As DNA, the CDR3 is TGTGCCAGCAGCTTAGTGGGGAGGCGGGATGAAAAACTGTTTTTT.

The chain couples TRBV15 to TRBJ1-4; D remains unclear. V lost 7 bases and J 14 bases, leaving 14 bases between the germline ends. CDR1 is LNHNV and CDR2 is YYDKDF in the germline V gene (reference sequence). The CDR3 spans 11 residues. For the CDR3, the DNA is TGTGCCACCAAGGCGCACACCGGGCTGTTTTTT. Translation gives CATKAHTGLFF. The whole variable domain, remainder taken from reference TRBV15 and TRBJ1-4, is DAMVIQNPRYQVTQFGKPVTLSCSQTLNHNVMYWYQQKSSQAPKLLFHYYDKDFNNEADTPDNFQSRRPNTSFCFLDIRSPGLGDTAMYLCATKAHTGLFFGSGTQLSVL.

A remark on this clone: This CDR3 is also generated by other DNA sequences in the sample. The chain employs TRBV5-5 and TRBJ2-3, with 13 bases fitting TRBD2. Germline lookup yields CDR1 SGHKS and CDR2 YYEKEE (reference sequence). The CDR3 runs to 17 residues. V lost 4 bases, J lost 2 bases, and 7 bases stayed unmatched. CDR3 in DNA: TGTGCCAGCAGCGCCGGACTAGCGGGGGCACTCACAGATACGCAGTATTTT. Protein product: CASSAGLAGALTDTQYF.

This chain joins TRBV7-9 and TRBJ2-1, with a possible D match to TRBD2 (5 bases). V lost 3 bases and J lost 5, with 20 bases in between. This CDR3 has 17 amino acids. Germline V CDR1 and CDR2: SEHNR, FQNEAQ (reference sequence). The CDR3 DNA follows: TGTGCCAGCAGCTTGAGGGCCGGAGAGGGAAAAGACAATGAGCAGTTCTTC. Translating gives CASSLRAGEGKDNEQFF.

This clone has more than one count but fewer than ten. Other nucleotide sequences in the sample specify the same CDR3. J is TRBJ2-7 and V is TRBV29-1; 9 bases align to TRBD1. The CDR3 length is 13 residues. CDR1 SQVTM and CDR2 ANQGSEA come from the germline V gene. V lost 4 bases and J lost 2; bases outside the gene matches: 3. CDR3 coding DNA: TGCAGCGTTGGAGGGACAGGGACCTACGAGCAGTACTTC. Its protein is CSVGGTGTYEQYF.

The chain carries TRBV29-1 and TRBJ2-1; D unresolved. CDR3 size: 12 residues. In germline, CDR1 is SQVTM, CDR2 ANQGSEA. Trimming cost V 4 bases and J 4 bases, with 8 bases left between them. CDR3 in amino acids: CSVAPSYNEQFF. CDR3 nucleotides: TGCAGCGTTGCCCCTTCGTACAATGAGCAGTTCTTC.